Below, one T cell receptor beta chain is given with its context. Trimming left V 5 bases short and J 4 bases short, with 6 bases between. Germline assignment: CDR1 DFQATT and CDR2 SNEGSKA (reference sequence). This CDR3 comprises 11 residues. Profiled with immunoSEQ multiplex PCR; TCRdb holds only in-frame clones, not every one. The sample contains more than 100,000 clones, about nine tenths of which appear only once. This record comes from a study of control samples from healthy donors and cancer patients. The chain has TRBV20-1 and TRBJ1-3; no firm D call. The sample consisted of PBMCs. The TCR comes from a man aged 50-59 years with head and neck cancer. CDR3: CSAPPGNTIYF. CDR3 sequence (DNA): TGCAGTGCTCCGCCGGGAAACACCATATATTTT.